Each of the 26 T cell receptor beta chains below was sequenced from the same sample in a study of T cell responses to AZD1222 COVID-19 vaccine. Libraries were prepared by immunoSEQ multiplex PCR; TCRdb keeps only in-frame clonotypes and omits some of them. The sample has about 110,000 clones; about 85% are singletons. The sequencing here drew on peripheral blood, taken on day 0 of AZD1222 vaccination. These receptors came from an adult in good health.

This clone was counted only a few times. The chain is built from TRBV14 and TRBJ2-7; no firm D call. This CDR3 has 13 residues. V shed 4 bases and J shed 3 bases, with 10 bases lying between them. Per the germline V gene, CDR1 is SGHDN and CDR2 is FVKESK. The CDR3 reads CASSPYKDYEQYF. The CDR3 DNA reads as TGTGCCAGCAGCCCCTACAAAGACTACGAGCAGTACTTC. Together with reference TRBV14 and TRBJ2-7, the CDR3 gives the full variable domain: EAGVTQFPSHSVIEKGQTVTLRCDPISGHDNLYWYRRVMGKEIKFLLHFVKESKQDESGMPNNRFLAERTGGTYSTLKVQPAELEDSGVYFCASSPYKDYEQYFGPGTRLTVT.

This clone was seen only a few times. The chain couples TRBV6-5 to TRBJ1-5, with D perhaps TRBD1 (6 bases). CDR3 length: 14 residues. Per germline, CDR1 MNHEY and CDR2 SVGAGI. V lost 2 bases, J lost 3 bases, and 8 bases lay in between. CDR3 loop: CASSYGGLNQPQHF. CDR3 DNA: TGTGCCAGCAGTTACGGGGGGCTCAATCAGCCCCAGCATTTT.

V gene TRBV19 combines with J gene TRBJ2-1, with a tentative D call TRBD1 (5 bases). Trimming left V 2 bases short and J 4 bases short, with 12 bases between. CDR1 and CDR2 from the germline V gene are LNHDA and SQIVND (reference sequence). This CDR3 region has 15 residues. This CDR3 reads CASSIRQSTYNEQFF. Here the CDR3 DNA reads TGTGCCAGTAGTATAAGACAGTCAACTTACAATGAGCAGTTCTTC.

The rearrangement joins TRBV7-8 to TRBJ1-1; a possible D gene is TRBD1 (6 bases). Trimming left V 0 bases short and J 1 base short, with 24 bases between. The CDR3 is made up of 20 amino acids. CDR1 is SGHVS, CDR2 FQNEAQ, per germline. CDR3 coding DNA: TGTGCCAGCAGCTTAGCGTTTGGGAAAACCGCGGACAGACGGAACACTGAAGCTTTCTTT. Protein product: CASSLAFGKTADRRNTEAFF.

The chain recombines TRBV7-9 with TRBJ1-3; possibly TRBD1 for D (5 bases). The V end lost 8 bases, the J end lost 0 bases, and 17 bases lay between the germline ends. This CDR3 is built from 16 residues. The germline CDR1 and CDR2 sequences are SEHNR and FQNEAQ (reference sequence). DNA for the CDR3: TGTGCCAGCCCGAGGGAAGGGGCCAACTCTGGAAACACCATATATTTT. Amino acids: CASPREGANSGNTIYF.

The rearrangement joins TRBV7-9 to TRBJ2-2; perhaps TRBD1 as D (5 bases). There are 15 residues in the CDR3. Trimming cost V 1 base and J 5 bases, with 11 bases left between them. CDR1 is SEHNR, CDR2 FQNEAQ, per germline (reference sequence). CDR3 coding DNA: TGTGCCAGCAGCTTAGTCCAGGGCAGGACCGGGGAGCTGTTTTTT. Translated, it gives CASSLVQGRTGELFF.

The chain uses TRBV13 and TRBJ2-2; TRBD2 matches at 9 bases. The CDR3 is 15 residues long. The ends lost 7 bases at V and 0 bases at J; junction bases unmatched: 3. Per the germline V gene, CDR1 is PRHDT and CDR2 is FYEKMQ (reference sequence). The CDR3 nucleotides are TGTGCCAGCACTAGCGGGACCCCGAACACCGGGGAGCTGTTTTTT. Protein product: CASTSGTPNTGELFF.

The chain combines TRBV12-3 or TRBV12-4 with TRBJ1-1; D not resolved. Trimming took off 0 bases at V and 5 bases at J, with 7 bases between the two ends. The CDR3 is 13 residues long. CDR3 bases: TGTGCCAGCAGTTTAGCTCCGGGAACTGAAGCTTTCTTT. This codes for CASSLAPGTEAFF.

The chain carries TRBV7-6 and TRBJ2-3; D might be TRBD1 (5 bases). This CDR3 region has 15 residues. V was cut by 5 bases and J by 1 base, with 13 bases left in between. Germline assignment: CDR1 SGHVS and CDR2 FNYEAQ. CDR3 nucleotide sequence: TGTGCCAGCAGCCTTCAAAGGGGTGGCACAGATACGCAGTATTTT. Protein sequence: CASSLQRGGTDTQYF. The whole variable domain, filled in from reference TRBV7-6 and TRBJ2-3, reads GAGVSQSPRYKVTKRGQDVALRCDPISGHVSLYWYRQALGQGPEFLTYFNYEAQQDKSGLPNDRFSAERPEGSISTLTIQRTEQRDSAMYRCASSLQRGGTDTQYFGPGTRLTVL.

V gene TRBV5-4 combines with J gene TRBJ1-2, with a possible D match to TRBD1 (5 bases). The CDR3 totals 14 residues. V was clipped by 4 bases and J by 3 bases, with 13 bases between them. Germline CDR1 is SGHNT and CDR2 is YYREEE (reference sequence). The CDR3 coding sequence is TGTGCCAGCAGCCCCGGGACGTCGGACTATGGCTACACCTTC. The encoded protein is CASSPGTSDYGYTF. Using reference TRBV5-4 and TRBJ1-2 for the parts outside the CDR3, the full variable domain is ETGVTQSPTHLIKTRGQQVTLRCSSQSGHNTVSWYQQALGQGPQFIFQYYREEENGRGNFPPRFSGLQFPNYSSELNVNALELDDSALYLCASSPGTSDYGYTFGSGTRLTVV.

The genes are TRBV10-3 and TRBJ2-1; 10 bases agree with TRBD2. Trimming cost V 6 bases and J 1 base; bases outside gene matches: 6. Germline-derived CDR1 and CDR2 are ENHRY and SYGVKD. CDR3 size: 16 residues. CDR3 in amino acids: CAIRPGTSESYNEQFF. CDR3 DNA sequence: TGTGCCATCAGACCCGGGACTAGCGAATCCTACAATGAGCAGTTCTTC.

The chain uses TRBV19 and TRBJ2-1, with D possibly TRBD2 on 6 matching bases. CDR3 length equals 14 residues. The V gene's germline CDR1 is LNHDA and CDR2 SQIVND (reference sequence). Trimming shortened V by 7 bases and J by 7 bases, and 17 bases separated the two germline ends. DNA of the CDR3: TGTGCCAGTACCTCGGGGAGGCCGGGGAATGAGCAGTTCTTC. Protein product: CASTSGRPGNEQFF.

CDR3 protein: CASSPGLANEQFF. In DNA, the CDR3 is TGTGCCAGCTCACCGGGACTAGCAAATGAGCAGTTCTTC. The chain carries TRBV18 and TRBJ2-1; TRBD2 agrees at 9 bases. The J segment lost 7 bases and the V segment lost 3 bases, leaving 1 base of the junction unmatched. CDR1 is KGHSH, CDR2 LQKENI, per germline. The CDR3 contains 13 residues.

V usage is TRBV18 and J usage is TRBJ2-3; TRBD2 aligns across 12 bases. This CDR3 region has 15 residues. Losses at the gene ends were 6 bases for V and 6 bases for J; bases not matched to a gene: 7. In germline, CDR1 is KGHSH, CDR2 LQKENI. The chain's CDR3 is CASSPRTSGVDTQYF. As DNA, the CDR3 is TGTGCCAGCTCCCCCAGGACTAGCGGGGTCGATACGCAGTATTTT.

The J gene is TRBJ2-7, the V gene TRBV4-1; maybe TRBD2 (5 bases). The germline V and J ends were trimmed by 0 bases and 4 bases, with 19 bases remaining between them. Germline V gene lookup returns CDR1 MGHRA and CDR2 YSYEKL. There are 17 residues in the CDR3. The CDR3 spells CASSQDRSAYRGYEQYF. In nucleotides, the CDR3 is TGCGCCAGCAGCCAAGATAGGAGCGCTTATAGAGGGTACGAGCAGTACTTC.

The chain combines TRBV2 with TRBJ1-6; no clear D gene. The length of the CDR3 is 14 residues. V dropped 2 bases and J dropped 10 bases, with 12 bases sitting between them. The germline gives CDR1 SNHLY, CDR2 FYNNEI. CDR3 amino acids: CASSELMMGSPLHF. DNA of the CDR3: TGTGCCAGCAGTGAATTGATGATGGGGTCACCCCTCCACTTT.

CDR3 coding DNA: TGTGCCAGCAGTTATACAGGGTCTGGAAACACCATATATTTT. Amino acids: CASSYTGSGNTIYF. The genes are TRBV6-6 and TRBJ1-3; a possible D gene is TRBD1 (6 bases). The germline CDR1 and CDR2 sequences are MNHNY and SVGAGI (reference sequence). The CDR3 is 14 residues long. With 3 bases removed from V and 1 base from J, the gap between germline ends came to 7 bases.

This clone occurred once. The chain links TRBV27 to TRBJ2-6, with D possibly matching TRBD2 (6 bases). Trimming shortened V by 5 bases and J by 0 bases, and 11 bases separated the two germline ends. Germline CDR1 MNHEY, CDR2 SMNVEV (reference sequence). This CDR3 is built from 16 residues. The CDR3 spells CASSPGTGSGANVLTF. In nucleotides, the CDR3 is TGTGCCAGCAGTCCCGGGACTGGCTCTGGGGCCAACGTCCTGACTTTC.

In nucleotides, the CDR3 is TGTGCCAGCTCACACGAGACAGGGAGGACTGAAGCTTTCTTT. Its translation is CASSHETGRTEAFF. The chain joins TRBV18 to TRBJ1-1, with 7 nucleotides matching TRBD1. Germline-derived CDR1 and CDR2 are KGHSH and LQKENI. The ends lost 4 bases at V and 5 bases at J; junction bases unmatched: 7. The CDR3 runs to 14 residues. Looking up the rest from reference TRBV18 and TRBJ1-1 gives the full variable domain: NAGVMQNPRHLVRRRGQEARLRCSPMKGHSHVYWYRQLPEEGLKFMVYLQKENIIDESGMPKERFSAEFPKEGPSILRIQQVVRGDSAAYFCASSHETGRTEAFFGQGTRLTVV.

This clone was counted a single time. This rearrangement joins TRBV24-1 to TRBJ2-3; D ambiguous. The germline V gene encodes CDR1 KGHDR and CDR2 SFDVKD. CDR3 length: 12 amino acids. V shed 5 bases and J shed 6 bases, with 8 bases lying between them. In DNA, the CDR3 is TGTGCCACCAGTGGAAGCTCCGATACGCAGTATTTT. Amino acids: CATSGSSDTQYF.

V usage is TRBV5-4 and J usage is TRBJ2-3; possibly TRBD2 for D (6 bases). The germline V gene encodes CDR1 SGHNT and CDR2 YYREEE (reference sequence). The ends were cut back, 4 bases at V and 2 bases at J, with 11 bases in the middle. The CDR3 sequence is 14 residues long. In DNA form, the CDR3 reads TGTGCCAGCAGCCAGGGACTCCTCACAGATACGCAGTATTTT. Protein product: CASSQGLLTDTQYF. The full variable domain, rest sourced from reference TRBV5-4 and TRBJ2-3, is ETGVTQSPTHLIKTRGQQVTLRCSSQSGHNTVSWYQQALGQGPQFIFQYYREEENGRGNFPPRFSGLQFPNYSSELNVNALELDDSALYLCASSQGLLTDTQYFGPGTRLTVL.

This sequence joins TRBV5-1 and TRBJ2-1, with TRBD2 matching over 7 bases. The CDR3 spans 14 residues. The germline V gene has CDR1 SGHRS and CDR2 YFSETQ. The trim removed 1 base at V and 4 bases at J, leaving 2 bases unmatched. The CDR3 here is CASSLLADYNEQFF. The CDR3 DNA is TGCGCCAGCAGCTTGCTAGCGGATTACAATGAGCAGTTCTTC.

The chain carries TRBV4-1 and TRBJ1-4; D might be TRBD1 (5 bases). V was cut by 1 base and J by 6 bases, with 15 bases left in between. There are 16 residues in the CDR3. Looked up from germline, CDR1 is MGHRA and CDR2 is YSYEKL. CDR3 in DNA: TGCGCCAGCAGCCAAGTAATGACAGATGGGCATGAAAAACTGTTTTTT. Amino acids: CASSQVMTDGHEKLFF.

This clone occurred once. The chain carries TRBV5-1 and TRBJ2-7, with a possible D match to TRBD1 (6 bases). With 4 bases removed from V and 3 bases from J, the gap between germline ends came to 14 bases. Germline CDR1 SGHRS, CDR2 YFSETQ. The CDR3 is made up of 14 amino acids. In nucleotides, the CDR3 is TGCGCCAGCAGCCCGGACAGTTCCTTCTACGAGCAGTACTTC. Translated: CASSPDSSFYEQYF.

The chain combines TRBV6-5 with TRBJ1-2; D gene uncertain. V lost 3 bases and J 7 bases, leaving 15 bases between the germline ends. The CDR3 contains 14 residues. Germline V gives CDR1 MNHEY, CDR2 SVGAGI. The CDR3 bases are TGTGCCAGCAGTTATGCTTCCCGCGCTTCTGGCTACACCTTC. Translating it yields CASSYASRASGYTF.

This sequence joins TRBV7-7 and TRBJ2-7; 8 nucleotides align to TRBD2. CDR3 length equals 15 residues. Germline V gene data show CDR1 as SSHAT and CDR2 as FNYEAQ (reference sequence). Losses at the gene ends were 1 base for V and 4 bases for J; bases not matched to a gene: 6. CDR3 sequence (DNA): TGTGCCAGCAGCTTAGGATCGGGGGGGGAATACGAGCAGTACTTC. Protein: CASSLGSGGEYEQYF.